The 28 T cell receptor beta chains given below trace back to one sample, sequenced in a study of blood T cell repertoires in COVID-19 (dated by TCRdb to 2020 to 2021). Libraries were built with the immunoSEQ multiplex PCR assay. The table was pulled from immuneACCESS by TCRdb, which kept in-frame rearrangements only. Such tables lose some clones; where checked, under half of the loss comes from unresolved V genes, and the rest has no known cause. The table for this sample lists some 30,000 clones; about 85% of them were counted only once. Together, the top ten hold roughly 15% of the sample. Sequencing was performed on peripheral blood. All receptors derive from a woman in her fifties or sixties with active COVID-19.

This chain connects TRBV5-4 to TRBJ2-5; TRBD2 matches at 7 bases. Germline loops: CDR1 SGHNT, CDR2 YYREEE (reference sequence). V was clipped by 4 bases and J by 2 bases; unmatched bases: 14. The CDR3 loop spans 17 amino acids. CDR3 coding DNA: TGTGCCAGCAGCCCCCGGGGGGTTAGCGGGCCTCAAGAGACCCAGTACTTC. Residues: CASSPRGVSGPQETQYF.

The CDR3 DNA is TGTGCCAGCAGCCCCTGGCCAGGCTATGGCTACACCTTC. Amino acid sequence: CASSPWPGYGYTF. The chain is built from TRBV3-1 (or the pseudogene TRBV3-2) and TRBJ1-2, with D hard to call. This CDR3 contains 13 residues. Germline loops: CDR1 LGHDT, CDR2 YNNKEL (reference sequence). Trimming pared 4 bases from V and 4 bases from J, leaving 10 bases between.

This chain uses TRBV6-6 with TRBJ1-1; possible D gene TRBD1, 5 bases. The CDR3 runs to 13 residues. CDR1 MNHNY and CDR2 SVGAGI come from the germline V gene (reference sequence). Trimming took off 5 bases at V and 1 base at J, with 8 bases between the two ends. The CDR3 reads CASSPGGNTEAFF. In DNA, the CDR3 is TGTGCCAGCAGTCCCGGGGGGAACACTGAAGCTTTCTTT.

This clone was seen once. V usage is TRBV28 and J usage is TRBJ2-7, with D possibly TRBD1 on 5 matching bases. V was pared by 6 bases and J by 5 bases, with 11 bases between. The CDR3 length is 12 residues. Germline loops: CDR1 MDHEN, CDR2 SYDVKM. The CDR3 nucleotides read TGTGCCAGCAGCACAGGCGTGAACGAGCAGTACTTC. This translates into CASSTGVNEQYF.

This chain uses TRBV10-3 with TRBJ2-1; TRBD2 matches at 13 bases. The length of the CDR3 is 16 residues. Germline-derived CDR1 and CDR2 are ENHRY and SYGVKD. With 0 bases clipped from V and 7 bases from J, the junction kept 3 bases outside the gene matches. In DNA form, the CDR3 reads TGTGCCATCAGTGAGTCGACTAGCGGGAGGCAGAATGAGCAGTTCTTC. Translated: CAISESTSGRQNEQFF.

This sequence joins TRBV28 and TRBJ2-7; D may be TRBD2 (6 bases). Germline V CDR1 and CDR2: MDHEN, SYDVKM. Trimming shortened V by 5 bases and J by 4 bases, and 18 bases separated the two germline ends. The CDR3 runs 15 residues. The CDR3 region is CASSTSGGTPYEQYF. The CDR3 nucleotides are TGTGCCAGCAGTACGTCTGGGGGGACCCCTTACGAGCAGTACTTC.

This sequence joins TRBV12-3 or TRBV12-4 and TRBJ1-2; perhaps TRBD1 as D (6 bases). The CDR3 runs to 13 residues. Between the trimmed V and J ends, which lost 6 bases and 8 bases, there was a span of 16 bases. The CDR3 DNA sequence: TGTGCCAGCAGCCCGGGGGGGGCCTCCGGCTACACCTTC. Protein: CASSPGGASGYTF.

This chain joins TRBV19 and TRBJ2-7, with 10 bases lining up with TRBD2. Germline trimming cut 9 bases from V and 3 bases from J; bases unmatched to any gene: 11. CDR3 length equals 15 residues. The germline V gene encodes CDR1 LNHDA and CDR2 SQIVND (reference sequence). CDR3: CASRLASGGVYEQYF. In DNA, the CDR3 is TGTGCCAGCCGACTGGCTAGCGGGGGAGTCTACGAGCAGTACTTC.

The chain is built from TRBV18 and TRBJ2-7; TRBD1 matches 11 bases. There are 15 residues in the CDR3. Germline trimming cut 3 bases from V and 2 bases from J; bases unmatched to any gene: 3. Germline-derived CDR1 and CDR2 are KGHSH and LQKENI. The CDR3 bases are TGTGCCAGCTCACCCGGGACAGGGGGGACCTACGAGCAGTACTTC. Amino acid sequence: CASSPGTGGTYEQYF.

This chain connects TRBV5-8 to TRBJ1-6, with D possibly being TRBD1 (6 bases). This CDR3 contains 14 residues. V dropped 2 bases and J dropped 7 bases, with 10 bases sitting between them. From germline, CDR1 is SGHTS and CDR2 YDEGEE. The CDR3 DNA follows: TGTGCCAGCAGCTTCTACAGGGAAAATTCACCCCTCCACTTT. As protein: CASSFYRENSPLHF.

J is TRBJ2-3 and V is TRBV5-1, with D perhaps TRBD1 (6 bases). The CDR3 spans 16 residues. The V end was cut by 2 bases, the J end by 0 bases, with 13 bases between. The germline V gene has CDR1 SGHRS and CDR2 YFSETQ. The CDR3 sequence: CASSFRGQTSTDTQYF. The CDR3 nucleotides read TGCGCCAGCAGCTTTAGGGGACAAACTAGCACAGATACGCAGTATTTT.

The chain uses TRBV11-3 and TRBJ2-3, with 7 bases matching TRBD1. V lost 7 bases and J lost 0; bases outside the gene matches: 13. CDR1 is SGHNT and CDR2 is YENEEA in the germline V gene. This CDR3 is 17 amino acids long. Here the CDR3 DNA reads TGTGCCAGCATCCATAAAGGGGGCCGGAGGAGCACAGATACGCAGTATTTT. This translates into CASIHKGGRRSTDTQYF.

This sequence joins TRBV7-3 and TRBJ2-3; D is undetermined. The CDR3 loop spans 14 amino acids. Trimming took 3 bases from V and 1 from J, leaving 8 bases between them. Germline V lookup: CDR1 SGHTA, CDR2 FQGTGA. The CDR3 is CASSFGPRTDTQYF. The CDR3 region has the DNA TGTGCCAGCAGCTTTGGCCCCCGCACAGATACGCAGTATTTT.

The chain uses TRBV10-3 and TRBJ2-2, with 9 nucleotides matching TRBD1. V lost 10 bases and J lost 4; bases outside the gene matches: 7. This CDR3 spans 14 amino acids. Per germline, CDR1 ENHRY and CDR2 SYGVKD. This CDR3 is CATNRDRATGELFF. The DNA of the CDR3 is TGTGCCACTAACCGGGACAGGGCCACCGGGGAGCTGTTTTTT.

V usage is TRBV4-1 and J usage is TRBJ2-1; the D gene is possibly TRBD1 (6 bases). Germline V gene lookup returns CDR1 MGHRA and CDR2 YSYEKL. The CDR3 consists of 16 residues. The V gene lost 0 bases and the J gene lost 4 bases, with 13 bases spanning the gap. The CDR3 nucleotides are TGCGCCAGCAGCCAAGATTCGTCAGGGGATTACAATGAGCAGTTCTTC. Translated: CASSQDSSGDYNEQFF.

The chain has TRBV10-3 and TRBJ2-5; tentatively, D is TRBD1 (5 bases). V dropped 3 bases and J dropped 5 bases, with 13 bases sitting between them. The length of the CDR3 is 14 residues. Germline values: CDR1 ENHRY, CDR2 SYGVKD. The DNA for the CDR3 is TGTGCCATCAGTGATATGCAGGGTAGGGAGACCCAGTACTTC. Residues: CAISDMQGRETQYF.

CDR3 protein: CASSWGLDRDEQFF. As DNA, the CDR3 is TGTGCCAGCAGCTGGGGACTCGACAGGGATGAGCAGTTCTTC. The chain recombines TRBV6-2 or TRBV6-3 with TRBJ2-1; possibly TRBD1 for D (7 bases). V lost 6 bases and J lost 8, with 17 bases in between. The germline V gene encodes CDR1 MNHEY and CDR2 SVGEGT. This CDR3 has 14 amino acids.

This clone has just one count. The chain employs TRBV5-6 and TRBJ2-1; D is uncertain. CDR1 is SGHDT, CDR2 YYEEEE, per germline. V gave up 4 bases and J gave up 3 bases, with 14 bases separating them. The CDR3 spans 15 residues. The CDR3 loop reads CASSQTVRLYNEQFF. The CDR3 nucleotides read TGTGCCAGCAGCCAAACGGTCAGGCTCTACAATGAGCAGTTCTTC. Full variable domain (rest looked up from reference TRBV5-6 and TRBJ2-1): DAGVTQSPTHLIKTRGQQVTLRCSPKSGHDTVSWYQQALGQGPQFIFQYYEEEERQRGNFPDRFSGHQFPNYSSELNVNALLLGDSALYLCASSQTVRLYNEQFFGPGTRLTVL.

The V call is TRBV27, the J call TRBJ2-1, with TRBD2 identical over 13 bases. Germline CDR1 is MNHEY and CDR2 is SMNVEV (reference sequence). The CDR3 is made up of 16 amino acids. J lost 12 bases, V lost 4 bases, and 12 bases had no gene match. The CDR3 nucleotides read TGTGCCAGCAGTTCCCCCCCTGGACTAGCGGGGGATCCGCAGTTCTTC. Translating it yields CASSSPPGLAGDPQFF.

The chain links TRBV28 to TRBJ2-2, with 11 bases fitting TRBD2. The trim removed 7 bases at V and 4 bases at J, leaving 11 bases unmatched. Germline lookup yields CDR1 MDHEN and CDR2 SYDVKM. The length of the CDR3 is 17 residues. The CDR3 loop is CASTTLAGLAGTGELFF. The CDR3 DNA reads TGTGCCAGCACCACTTTAGCCGGACTAGCGGGCACCGGGGAGCTGTTTTTT.

The CDR3 region is CASAPRGPGELFF. In nucleotides, the CDR3 is TGTGCCAGCGCTCCCCGCGGGCCCGGGGAGCTGTTTTTT. This chain connects TRBV6-5 to TRBJ2-2; TRBD2 is a possible D gene (5 bases). Trimming took off 8 bases at V and 6 bases at J, with 13 bases between the two ends. The CDR3 contains 13 residues. Germline V CDR1 and CDR2: MNHEY, SVGAGI.

The chain carries TRBV7-9 and TRBJ1-3; unclear D gene. V was pared by 5 bases and J by 0 bases, with 11 bases between. Germline V CDR1 and CDR2: SEHNR, FQNEAQ (reference sequence). The CDR3 contains 15 residues. Written as DNA, the CDR3 is TGTGCCAGCAGCGAGATAAAGAGCTCTGGAAACACCATATATTTT. Protein sequence: CASSEIKSSGNTIYF.

The chain combines TRBV6-2 or TRBV6-3 with TRBJ2-1; 12 bases line up with TRBD2. Trimming took 3 bases from V and 3 from J; bases not matched to a gene: 6. Per the germline V gene, CDR1 is MNHEY and CDR2 is SVGEGT. The CDR3 consists of 17 residues. This CDR3 is CASSYSGLAGIYNEQFF. The CDR3 bases are TGTGCCAGCAGTTATTCCGGACTAGCGGGGATCTACAATGAGCAGTTCTTC.

The genes are TRBV9 and TRBJ2-1; D is ambiguous. The germline CDR1 and CDR2 sequences are SGDLS and YYNGEE. Trimming stripped 0 bases from V and 6 bases from J, with 16 bases between. The CDR3 runs 16 residues. The CDR3 bases are TGTGCCAGCAGCGTAGATATGGCCCAGATTGTCAATGAGCAGTTCTTC. The encoded protein is CASSVDMAQIVNEQFF.

CDR3 residues: CASSVHESTGNTIYF. CDR3 coding DNA: TGTGCCAGTAGCGTCCATGAGAGCACTGGAAACACCATATATTTT. This chain links TRBV6-5 with TRBJ1-3; D uncertain. V lost 9 bases to trimming and J lost 2 bases, with 17 bases between them. There are 15 residues in the CDR3. CDR1 and CDR2 from the germline V gene are MNHEY and SVGAGI.

The genes are TRBV28 and TRBJ1-2, with 12 bases identical to TRBD1. The CDR3 totals 16 residues. The junction had 10 bases not matched to a gene; V was cut back by 4 bases and J by 7 bases. The germline V gene has CDR1 MDHEN and CDR2 SYDVKM. The CDR3 is CASSSGQGAGLGGYTF. CDR3 coding DNA: TGTGCCAGCAGTTCGGGACAGGGGGCAGGTTTAGGTGGCTACACCTTC.

This clone was counted only a few times. This chain uses TRBV28 with TRBJ1-2; the D gene is possibly TRBD1 (6 bases). The CDR3 length is 13 residues. The V end lost 7 bases, the J end lost 1 base, and 10 bases lay between the germline ends. In germline, CDR1 is MDHEN, CDR2 SYDVKM. CDR3 region: CASTTDSNYGYTF. In DNA form, the CDR3 reads TGTGCCAGCACTACGGACAGTAACTATGGCTACACCTTC.

The sample holds one count of this clone. CDR3 DNA: TGTGCCAGCAGCCCTAGAGGCGGGGCTCTGAACACTGAAGCTTTCTTT. This encodes CASSPRGGALNTEAFF. The chain carries TRBV11-2 and TRBJ1-1; TRBD1 might be the D (5 bases). There are 16 residues in the CDR3. V gave up 5 bases and J gave up 0 bases, with 16 bases separating them. Germline CDR1 is SGHAT and CDR2 is FQNNGV.